The T cell receptor beta chain described here comes from a study of T cell responses to AZD1222 COVID-19 vaccine. Points on this clone: Its target is unknown.

Points from the study as a whole: Clonal diversity was possibly underestimated; the donors were predominantly white British and more often female. All repertoire sampling was performed exclusively after the peak T cell response. Nearly half of spike-specific TCRs reportedly go after variant regions that carry no mutations.

TCRdb's table, derived via immunoSEQ multiplex PCR, lists solely in-frame clones and lacks some. This sample has 150,000 or so clones; around 90% occur once, and the top ten carry more than 1.2%. CDR3 length: 14 amino acids. Trimming left V 4 bases short and J 1 base short, with 9 bases between. Germline CDR1 MNHEY, CDR2 SVGEGT. This material consisted of peripheral blood, taken on day 0 of AZD1222 vaccination. The receptor was isolated from an adult in good health. V gene TRBV6-2 or TRBV6-3 combines with J gene TRBJ2-3, with D possibly being TRBD1 (5 bases). CDR3 sequence: CASSSGMGTDTQYF. The CDR3 DNA follows: TGTGCCAGCAGTTCAGGGATGGGCACAGATACGCAGTATTTT.